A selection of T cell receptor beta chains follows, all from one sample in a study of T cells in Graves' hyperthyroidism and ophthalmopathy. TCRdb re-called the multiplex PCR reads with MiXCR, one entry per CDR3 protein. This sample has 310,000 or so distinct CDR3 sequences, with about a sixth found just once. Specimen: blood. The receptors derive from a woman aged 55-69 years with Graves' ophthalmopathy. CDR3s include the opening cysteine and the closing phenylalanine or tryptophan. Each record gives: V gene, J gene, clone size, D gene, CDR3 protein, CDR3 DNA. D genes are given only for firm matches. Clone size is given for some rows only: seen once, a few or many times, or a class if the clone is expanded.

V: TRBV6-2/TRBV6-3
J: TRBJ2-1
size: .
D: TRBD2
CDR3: CASRKTSATSYNEQFF
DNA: TGTGCCAGCAGAAAGACTAGCGCGACCTCCTACAATGAGCAGTTCTTC

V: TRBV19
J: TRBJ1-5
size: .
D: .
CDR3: CASGETGVNQPQHF
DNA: TGTGCCAGTGGGGAGACAGGAGTCAATCAGCCCCAGCATTTT

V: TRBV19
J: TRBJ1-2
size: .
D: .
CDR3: CASSIGHLRSYGYTF
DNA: TGTGCCAGTAGTATCGGCCATCTTAGAAGCTATGGCTACACCTTC

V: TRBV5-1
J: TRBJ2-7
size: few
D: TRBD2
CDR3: CASSWTSGSLYEQYF
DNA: TGCGCCAGCAGCTGGACTAGCGGGAGTCTTTACGAGCAGTACTTC

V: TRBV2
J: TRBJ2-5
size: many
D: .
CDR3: CASNRRTGPQETQYF
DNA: TGTGCCAGCAACCGCCGAACCGGGCCACAAGAGACCCAGTACTTC

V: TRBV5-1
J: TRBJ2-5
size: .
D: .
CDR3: CASSLDTSAETQYF
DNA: TGCGCCAGCAGTTTGGACACATCTGCTGAGACCCAGTACTTC

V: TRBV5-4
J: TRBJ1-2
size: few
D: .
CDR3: CASSPRRSSNYGYTF
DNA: TGTGCCAGCAGCCCCCGGCGGAGCTCTAACTATGGCTACACCTTC

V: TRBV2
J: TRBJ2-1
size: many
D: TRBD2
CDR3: CASRAGTSPDNEQFF
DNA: TGTGCCAGCAGGGCCGGGACTAGTCCGGACAATGAGCAGTTCTTC

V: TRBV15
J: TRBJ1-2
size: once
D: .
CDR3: CATSRDPTGSNYGYTF
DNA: TGTGCCACCAGCAGAGATCCCACAGGGTCTAACTATGGCTACACCTTC

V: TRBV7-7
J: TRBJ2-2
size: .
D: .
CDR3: CASSLEGGTWNTGELFF
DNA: TGTGCTAGCAGCTTAGAGGGAGGGACATGGAACACCGGGGAGCTGTTTTTT

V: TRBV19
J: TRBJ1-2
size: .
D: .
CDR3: CASSIGIGAHYGYTF
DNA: TGTGCCAGTAGTATAGGAATCGGGGCCCACTATGGCTACACCTTC

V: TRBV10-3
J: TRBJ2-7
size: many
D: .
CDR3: CAIGSGLEQYF
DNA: TGTGCCATCGGCTCGGGACTCGAGCAGTACTTC

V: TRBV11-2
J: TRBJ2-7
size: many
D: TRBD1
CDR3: CASRRQGAEQYF
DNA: TGTGCCAGCAGAAGACAGGGCGCCGAGCAGTACTTC

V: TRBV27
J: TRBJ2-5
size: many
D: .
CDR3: CASSLSGGRTKETQYF
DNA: TGTGCCAGCAGTTTATCGGGGGGGCGCACGAAGGAGACCCAGTACTTC

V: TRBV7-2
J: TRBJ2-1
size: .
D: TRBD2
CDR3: CASSSPSGTSGLSNEQFF
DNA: TGTGCCAGCAGCTCCCCCTCCGGGACTAGCGGGTTGTCCAATGAGCAGTTCTTC

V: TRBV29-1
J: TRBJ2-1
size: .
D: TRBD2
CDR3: CSVALSAGGYNEQFF
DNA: TGCAGCGTCGCCCTATCGGCGGGAGGGTACAATGAGCAGTTCTTC

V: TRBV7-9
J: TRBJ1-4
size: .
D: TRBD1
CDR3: CASTGNLGGSNEKLFF
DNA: TGTGCCAGCACCGGAAACCTAGGGGGCTCTAATGAAAAACTGTTTTTT

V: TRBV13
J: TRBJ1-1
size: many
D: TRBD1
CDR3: CASSPNLDRSYEAFF
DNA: TGTGCCAGCAGCCCTAACCTGGACAGGTCCTATGAAGCTTTCTTT

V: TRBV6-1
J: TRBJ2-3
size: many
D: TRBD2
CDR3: CASNIAGSTDTQYF
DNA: TGTGCCAGCAACATAGCGGGAAGCACAGATACGCAGTATTTT

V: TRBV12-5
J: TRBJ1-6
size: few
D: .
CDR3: CASGRDINSPLHF
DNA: TGTGCTAGTGGAAGGGACATTAATTCACCCCTCCACTTT

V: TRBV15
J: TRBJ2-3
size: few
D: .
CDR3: CATSSVSVGTDTQYF
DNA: TGTGCCACCAGCTCCGTATCGGTAGGCACAGATACGCAGTATTTT

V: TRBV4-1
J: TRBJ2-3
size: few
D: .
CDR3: CASSTRQGGADTQYF
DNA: TGCGCCAGCAGCACCCGACAGGGCGGGGCAGATACGCAGTATTTT

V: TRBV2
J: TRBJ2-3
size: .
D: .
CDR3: CASRVPKSTDTQYF
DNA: TGTGCCAGCAGAGTCCCTAAAAGCACAGATACGCAGTATTTT

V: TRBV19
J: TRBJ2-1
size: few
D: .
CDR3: CASSISAANSYNEQFF
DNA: TGTGCCAGTAGTATCTCAGCGGCAAACTCCTACAATGAGCAGTTCTTC

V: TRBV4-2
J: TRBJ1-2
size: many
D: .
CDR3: CASSRPVYEASYGYTF
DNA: TGTGCCAGCAGCCGGCCCGTCTATGAGGCTAGCTATGGCTACACCTTC

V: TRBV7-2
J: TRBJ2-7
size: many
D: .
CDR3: CASSPRVWDNEQYF
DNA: TGTGCCAGCAGCCCCCGAGTTTGGGACAACGAGCAGTACTTC

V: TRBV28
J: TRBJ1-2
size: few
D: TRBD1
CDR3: CASSLSARGRGAHTF
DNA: TGTGCCAGCAGTTTATCGGCCAGGGGGCGCGGGGCCCACACCTTC

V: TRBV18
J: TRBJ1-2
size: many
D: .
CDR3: CASSPGQPPDYGYTF
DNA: TGTGCCAGCTCACCAGGACAGCCACCCGACTATGGCTACACCTTC

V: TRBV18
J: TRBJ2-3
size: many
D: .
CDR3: CASSPTRVAQDTQYF
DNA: TGTGCCAGCTCACCGACACGGGTAGCTCAAGATACGCAGTATTTT

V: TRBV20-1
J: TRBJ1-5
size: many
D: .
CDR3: CSARNAHSNQPQHF
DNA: TGCAGTGCTAGAAACGCTCATAGCAATCAGCCCCAGCATTTT

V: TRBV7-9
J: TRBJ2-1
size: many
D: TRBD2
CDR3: CASSLYSGLAARYNEQFF
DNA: TGTGCCAGCAGCCTGTACTCGGGACTAGCGGCCCGATACAATGAGCAGTTCTTC

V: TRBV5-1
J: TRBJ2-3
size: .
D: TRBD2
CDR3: CASSHPGLAGSATDTQYF
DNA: TGCGCCAGCAGCCATCCGGGACTAGCGGGAAGCGCCACAGATACGCAGTATTTT

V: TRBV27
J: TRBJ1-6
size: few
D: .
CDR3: CASSSGYNSPLHF
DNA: TGTGCCAGCAGTTCAGGGTATAATTCACCCCTCCACTTT

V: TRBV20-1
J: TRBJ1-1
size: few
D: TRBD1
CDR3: CSAIPLTGVTEAFF
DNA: TGCAGTGCTATTCCTTTGACAGGGGTCACTGAAGCTTTCTTT

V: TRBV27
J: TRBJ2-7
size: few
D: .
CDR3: CASTPRHRDTHYEQYF
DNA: TGTGCCAGCACCCCGAGGCACCGGGACACCCACTACGAGCAGTACTTC

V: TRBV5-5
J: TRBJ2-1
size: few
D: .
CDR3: CASTTGREQFF
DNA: TGTGCCAGCACGACCGGCAGGGAGCAGTTCTTC

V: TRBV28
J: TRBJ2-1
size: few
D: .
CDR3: CASSRQDWFF
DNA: TGTGCCAGCAGTCGACAGGATTGGTTCTTC

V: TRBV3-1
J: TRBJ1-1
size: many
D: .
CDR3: CASSQVGDPTTREAFF
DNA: TGTGCCAGCAGCCAAGTAGGGGACCCGACTACCCGTGAAGCTTTCTTT

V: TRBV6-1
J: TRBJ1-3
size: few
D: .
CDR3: CASSLGQPSSGNTIYF
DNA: TGTGCCAGCAGCCTTGGACAGCCATCCTCTGGAAACACCATATATTTT

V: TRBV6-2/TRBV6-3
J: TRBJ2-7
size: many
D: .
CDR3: CASTGHGSTYEQYF
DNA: TGTGCCAGCACCGGGCATGGCTCAACCTACGAGCAGTACTTC

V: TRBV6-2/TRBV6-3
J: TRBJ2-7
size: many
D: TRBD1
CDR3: CASSRSRTGTYEQYF
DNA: TGTGCCAGCAGTCGTAGCCGGACAGGGACCTACGAGCAGTACTTC

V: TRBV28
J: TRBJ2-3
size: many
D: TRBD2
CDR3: CASSFGSGVPYAQYF
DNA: TGTGCCAGCAGTTTCGGTAGCGGGGTCCCTTATGCGCAGTATTTT

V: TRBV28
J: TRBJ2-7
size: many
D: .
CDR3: CASSVEQGDHEQYF
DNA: TGTGCCAGCAGTGTCGAACAGGGCGACCACGAGCAGTACTTC

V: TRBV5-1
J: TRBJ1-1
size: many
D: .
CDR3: CASRETGEAFF
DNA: TGCGCCAGCAGGGAGACTGGAGAAGCTTTCTTT

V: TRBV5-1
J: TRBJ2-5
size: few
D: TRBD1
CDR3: CASSNGQGAGETQYF
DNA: TGCGCCAGCAGCAACGGACAGGGGGCGGGAGAGACCCAGTACTTC

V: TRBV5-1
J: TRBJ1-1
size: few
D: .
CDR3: CASSLQLQTNTEAFF
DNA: TGCGCCAGCAGCCTACAATTACAGACGAACACTGAAGCTTTCTTT

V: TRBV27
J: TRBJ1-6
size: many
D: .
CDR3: CASSITGTQGSPLHF
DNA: TGTGCCAGCAGTATCACCGGGACCCAAGGTTCACCCCTCCACTTT

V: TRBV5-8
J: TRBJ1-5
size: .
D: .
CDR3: CASSYQGRGGNQPQHF
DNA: TGTGCCAGCAGCTATCAGGGTCGAGGGGGCAATCAGCCCCAGCATTTT

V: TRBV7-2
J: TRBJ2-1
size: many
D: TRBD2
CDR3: CASRQTSGNEQFF
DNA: TGTGCCAGCAGACAGACTAGCGGAAATGAGCAGTTCTTC

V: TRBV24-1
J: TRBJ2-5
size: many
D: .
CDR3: CATSYQETQYF
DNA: TGTGCCACGTCCTACCAAGAGACCCAGTACTTC